These 10 T cell receptor beta chains originate from one sample sequenced in a study of early stage breast cancer tumors. This table comes from immunoSEQ multiplex PCR, and its TCRdb copy is limited to in-frame clones, with some not included. In the table there are about 3,500 clones, 65% to 80% of which are singletons. Sequencing input: breast tumor tissue. These receptors were collected from a middle-aged person with breast cancer.

This clone rates as large. In the same sample, other DNA sequences code for this CDR3. In DNA form, the CDR3 reads TGTGCCAGCAGCTTAGGGGTTCAGGGCTACGAGCAGTACTTC. Translated: CASSLGVQGYEQYF. The chain uses TRBV11-2 and TRBJ2-7, with a weak D call TRBD1 (5 bases). The germline V gene has CDR1 SGHAT and CDR2 FQNNGV. Trimming shortened V by 1 base and J by 3 bases, and 10 bases separated the two germline ends. The CDR3 extends over 14 amino acids.

The gene calls are TRBV4-3 and TRBJ2-1; 15 positions match TRBD2. CDR3 length: 16 residues. The germline gives CDR1 LGHNA, CDR2 YSLEER. With V trimmed by 0 bases and J by 7 bases, 1 base remained unmatched. The CDR3: CASSQEGTSGRNEQFF. In DNA form, the CDR3 reads TGCGCCAGCAGCCAAGAGGGGACTAGCGGGAGGAATGAGCAGTTCTTC.

This clone was seen only a few times. This rearrangement joins TRBV4-3 to TRBJ2-1; no reliable D call. CDR1 is LGHNA, CDR2 YSLEER, per germline. V was clipped by 0 bases and J by 0 bases, with 9 bases between them. The CDR3 has 16 residues. In DNA form, the CDR3 reads TGCGCCAGCAGCCAAGATTGGCAGGTCTCCTACAATGAGCAGTTCTTC. It translates to CASSQDWQVSYNEQFF.

Concerning this clone: Germline is not matched at one junction end, which may reflect a read error. Other nucleotide sequences in the sample specify the same CDR3. The chain joins TRBV19 to TRBJ1-1; 7 nucleotides match TRBD1. The germline V gene has CDR1 LNHDA and CDR2 SQIVND (reference sequence). The CDR3 length is 11 residues. For the CDR3, the DNA is TGTGCTAGTAGTCTCCAGGGGGGAGCTTTCTTT. It specifies CASSLQGGAFF.

The count of this clone is one. This chain connects TRBV6-5 to TRBJ1-2, with unresolved D. This CDR3 contains 14 residues. CDR1 is MNHEY and CDR2 is SVGAGI in the germline V gene. Trimming took 6 bases from V and 7 from J, leaving 18 bases between them. The CDR3 region has the DNA TGTGCCAGCAGCCCCAGGTATCTATCCTCTGGCTACACCTTC. This sequence encodes CASSPRYLSSGYTF.

The CDR3 loop reads CASSLLSSYNEQFF. The CDR3 coding sequence is TGTGCCAGCAGCTTACTCAGCTCCTACAATGAGCAGTTCTTC. V and J are TRBV11-1 and TRBJ2-1; D not resolved. The CDR3 is 14 residues long. Germline V gives CDR1 SGHAT, CDR2 FQDESV (reference sequence). Trimming cost V 2 bases and J 0 bases, with 5 bases left between them.

This CDR3 is CASIRSQRNTEAFF. In nucleotides, the CDR3 is TGTGCCAGCATCCGGAGTCAGCGGAACACTGAAGCTTTCTTT. V and J are TRBV7-2 and TRBJ1-1; D is unclear. The CDR3 totals 14 residues. V was clipped by 7 bases and J by 1 base, with 13 bases between them. Germline CDR1 and CDR2: SGHTA and FQGNSA.

This clone is labeled as large (0.1 to 1%). Other DNA sequences in this specimen translate into the identical CDR3. V is TRBV9 and J is TRBJ2-1; no reliable D call. The CDR3 length is 13 residues. V was trimmed by 3 bases and J by 6 bases, leaving 10 bases between them. Germline assignment: CDR1 SGDLS and CDR2 YYNGEE. The CDR3 loop is CASSAPNGNEQFF. Here the CDR3 DNA reads TGTGCCAGCAGCGCCCCTAACGGCAATGAGCAGTTCTTC.

This clone is deemed medium-sized. The chain combines TRBV11-2 with TRBJ1-5, with D perhaps matching TRBD1 (5 bases). Per germline, CDR1 SGHAT and CDR2 FQNNGV. The CDR3 totals 15 residues. V lost 1 base and J lost 3, with 10 bases in between. CDR3 in amino acids: CASSLGDQANQPQHF. For the CDR3, the DNA is TGTGCCAGCAGCTTAGGGGACCAGGCCAATCAGCCCCAGCATTTT.

The chain uses TRBV10-3 and TRBJ2-2; 9 bases fit TRBD2. The junction had 5 bases not matched to a gene; V was cut back by 1 base and J by 5 bases. The CDR3 runs 16 residues. Germline loops: CDR1 ENHRY, CDR2 SYGVKD. This CDR3 is CAISEFESGRTGELFF. CDR3 DNA sequence: TGTGCCATCAGTGAGTTTGAGAGCGGGAGGACCGGGGAGCTGTTTTTT.